A selection of T cell receptor beta chains follows, all from one sample in a study of OX40 agonist ivuxolimab in advanced cancers. This table comes from immunoSEQ multiplex PCR, and its TCRdb copy is limited to in-frame clones, with some not included. The data show 50,000 to 75,000 clones, roughly 85% seen once. Specimen: CD4+ or CD8+ T cells sorted from blood, collected in a trial of the OX40 agonist ivuxolimab. All receptors come from an adult with an advanced solid tumor such as melanoma, head and neck, liver or kidney cancer. Both conserved end residues are part of each CDR3. A D gene is named only where the DNA matches it firmly. The size of a clone is reported for some rows only, either as once, few or many, or as a class for expanded clones.

j_call	clone_size	d_call	v_call	cdr3_nt	cdr3_aa
TRBJ1-3	.	.	TRBV11-3	TGTGCCAGCAGCTTAAGGCAGTCCCTCTCTGGAAACACCATATATTTT	CASSLRQSLSGNTIYF
TRBJ2-5	.	.	TRBV11-2	TGTGCCAGTTCGGGAAGCCAAGAGACCCAGTACTTC	CASSGSQETQYF
TRBJ1-4	.	.	TRBV25-1	TGTGCCAGCAGTGATACCCAGACTAATGAAAAACTGTTTTTT	CASSDTQTNEKLFF
TRBJ2-5	few	TRBD2	TRBV28	TGTGCCAGCAGTTTTGCGGGAGATGAGACCCAGTACTTC	CASSFAGDETQYF
TRBJ2-7	once	.	TRBV2	TGTGCCAGCAGCGCGGGACAGCTCTACTACGAGCAGTACTTC	CASSAGQLYYEQYF
TRBJ2-3	.	.	TRBV5-1	TGCGCCAGTTCCACCGGGACACCGGGGGATACGCAGTATTTT	CASSTGTPGDTQYF
TRBJ1-1	.	.	TRBV4-1	TGCGCCAGCAGCCAAGAACGGTTGGGGGGAGGCACTGAAGCTTTCTTT	CASSQERLGGGTEAFF
TRBJ2-7	.	TRBD2	TRBV6-1	TGTGCCAGCAACTTCCCTAGCGGGAGAAGCTACGAGCAGTACTTC	CASNFPSGRSYEQYF
TRBJ2-2	.	.	TRBV5-1	TGCGCCAGCAGCTCGGGACATAAGAACACCGGGGAGCTGTTTTTT	CASSSGHKNTGELFF
TRBJ2-7	.	.	TRBV5-1	TGCGCCAGCAGCTCCGGACAGACTTACTCCTACGAGCAGTACTTC	CASSSGQTYSYEQYF
TRBJ2-5	.	.	TRBV9	TGTGCCAGCAGCGCGAGACCGTTATACGGAGAGACCCAGTACTTC	CASSARPLYGETQYF
TRBJ2-3	.	.	TRBV7-2	TGTGCCAGCAGCTTAGAAAAATGGAGTACGCAGTATTTT	CASSLEKWSTQYF
TRBJ2-3	.	.	TRBV9	TGTGCCAGCAGCGAGGGGGCGCGATTCTGGACGGGAGGGGTTGGCACAGATACGCAGTATTTT	CASSEGARFWTGGVGTDTQYF
TRBJ2-7	.	.	TRBV6-1	TGTGCCAGCAGACTTTGGAATTCCTACGAGCAGTACTTC	CASRLWNSYEQYF
TRBJ2-3	.	TRBD1	TRBV19	TGTGCCAGTAGCCTGGGGCAGGGGACAGGCACAGATACGCAGTATTTT	CASSLGQGTGTDTQYF
TRBJ2-7	.	.	TRBV27	TGTGCCAGCAGTTTATCAGGCAGGGTCTACGAGCAGTACTTC	CASSLSGRVYEQYF
TRBJ1-2	.	.	TRBV19	TGTGCCAGTCAGAGAGGTACAGGGAGCGGCTACACCTTC	CASQRGTGSGYTF
TRBJ2-3	.	TRBD2	TRBV2	TGTGCCAGCAGTGATGGGACTATCACAGATACGCAGTATTTT	CASSDGTITDTQYF